This T cell receptor (beta chain) was observed in a study of low-dose radiotherapy and immunotherapy resistance in tumors (dated by TCRdb to 2021 to 2024). In terms of the full investigation: Cohort 1 received 0.5 Gy per fraction every 2 weeks, with a prescribed total PTV dose of 6.5 Gy. Patients were given nivolumab as a 240 mg flat dose every two weeks and ipilimumab at 1 mg/kg every six weeks, with both drugs delivered intravenously. Eight patients were included in the translational analysis: three from the first dose cohort and the first five from the second dose cohort. Patients in Cohort 2 were given 1 Gy per fraction every two weeks, for a total of 13 Gy across 26 weeks. Patients took aspirin 300 mg orally once daily for four cycles, starting on cycle 1 day 1. Randomization of trial participants into treatment groups was not performed. Cyclophosphamide 200 mg/m2 was given intravenously every two weeks, one day before each radiation and immunotherapy administration.

The table lists this clonotype with many counts. There is no known antigen for this receptor. Base qualities were left out, and no much larger clone turns up one base away. Instrument used: Illumina HiSeq 2500. To make first-strand cDNA, Superscript III was used along with a set of TRAV- and TRBV-specific primers so that both the TCRalpha and TCRbeta chains were covered. TCRs were amplified with Phusion for around 20 PCR cycles using a constant-region primer together with the adapter attached to the V primers. The MessageAmp II aRNA Amplification Kit was used to amplify the isolated mRNA, with in vitro transcription run for approximately 15 hours at 37 degrees C. mRNA for TCR sequencing was isolated with the Dynabeads mRNA DIRECT Purification Kit. Indexed Illumina adapters were added in a second Phusion PCR of roughly 25 cycles, and the PCR products were purified with AMPure XP beads. The paper's processing steps were these. Using custom Perl scripts, TCR sequences that encoded the same protein were pooled, out-of-frame sequences were dropped, and the abundance of each clonotype was calculated. Any TCR sequence backed by just one read was left out of the analysis. The metrics used to describe the repertoires included Shannon entropy, Gini index, clonality, richness, and the frequency of TCRs shared between repertoires. TCRdb redid the processing of the public reads, applying fastp at Q25 and MiXCR, and retained in-frame beta chains. Duplicate CDR3 protein sequences are folded into a single record with the most common DNA and genes. The V and J calls follow TCRdb's processing rather than the paper's. Counted in this sample were around 84,000 distinct CDR3 sequences; 17% of them appeared once. Approximately 1.5% of the sample comes from the top ten.

Counted from cysteine to phenylalanine, this CDR3 has 15 amino acids. The read is trimmed to its CDR3 DNA, 45 bases read in frame from base 1. A distance of 7 bases separates the germline ends of V and J, which lose 3 bases and 0 bases respectively. CDR1 and CDR2 are drawn from the germline V gene (reference sequence): SGHNT, YYREEE. The sample's time point label, decoded: after trial treatment. Sample treatment or condition, as interpreted from the label and publication: LDRT plus nivolumab, ipilimumab, low-dose cyclophosphamide and aspirin (RACIN trial). Donors were enrolled in RACIN, a single-arm phase I dose-escalation trial in which nivolumab, ipilimumab, aspirin, low-dose cyclophosphamide and low-dose radiotherapy were combined. Patients were eligible if they had advanced solid tumors that were TIL-negative.

The chain couples TRBV5-4 to TRBJ2-6; the D gene is possibly TRBD2, with 5 bases matching. The receptor was isolated from a male donor with prostate cancer. Source: PBMCs, taken after low-dose radiotherapy plus immunotherapy. CDR3 loop: CASSSLASGANVLTF. The DNA reads TGTGCCAGCAGCTCGCTAGCCTCTGGGGCCAACGTCCTGACTTTC.